These T cell receptor beta chains were read from a single sample in a study of long-term antiretroviral therapy in people with HIV. Clones were sequenced by immunoSEQ multiplex PCR, and TCRdb holds only the in-frame ones, with some missing. The sample includes approximately 41,000 clones, 75% to 90% of them seen just once. This specimen was unsorted PBMCs, taken 1.5 years after starting antiretroviral therapy. The receptors were sampled from a young man with HIV. The CDR3 runs from the conserved cysteine through the conserved F or W. A D gene is named only where the DNA matches it firmly. Expanded clones are given a class, and other clones once, few, many or no size at all.

D gene,V gene,J gene,clone size,CDR3 protein,CDR3 DNA
.,TRBV19,TRBJ2-3,.,CASRDPRADTQYF,TGTGCCAGTAGGGACCCTCGGGCAGATACGCAGTATTTT
.,TRBV27,TRBJ2-7,.,CASSWKRDYEQYF,TGTGCCAGCAGTTGGAAAAGGGACTACGAGCAGTACTTC
TRBD2,TRBV5-1,TRBJ2-7,.,CASSLTSGSATKQYF,TGCGCCAGCAGCTTGACAAGCGGGAGCGCTACGAAGCAGTACTTC
.,TRBV29-1,TRBJ2-2,.,CSVPPLWSGELFF,TGCAGCGTTCCCCCCCTTTGGAGCGGGGAGCTGTTTTTT
TRBD1,TRBV19,TRBJ1-5,.,CASSGTGSNQPQHF,TGTGCCAGTAGTGGGACAGGGAGCAATCAGCCCCAGCATTTT
.,TRBV2,TRBJ1-4,.,CASKYQAGEKLFF,TGTGCCAGCAAATACCAAGCTGGGGAAAAACTGTTTTTT
.,TRBV5-6,TRBJ1-5,.,CASSPEEGGNQPQHF,TGTGCCAGCAGCCCTGAGGAGGGAGGCAATCAGCCCCAGCATTTT
.,TRBV27,TRBJ1-2,.,CASSLYAGSNYGYTF,TGTGCCAGCAGTTTATATGCAGGGAGTAACTATGGCTACACCTTC
TRBD1,TRBV28,TRBJ1-2,.,CASSSQGAGYGYTF,TGTGCCAGCAGTTCACAGGGGGCAGGTTATGGCTACACCTTC
TRBD2,TRBV6-1,TRBJ2-3,.,CASSEGGSSGRVSTDTQYF,TGTGCCAGCAGTGAAGGGGGGAGTAGCGGGAGGGTTAGCACAGATACGCAGTATTTT
.,TRBV4-2,TRBJ2-7,once,CASSQGRTNYEQYF,TGTGCCAGCAGCCAAGGTAGGACTAACTACGAGCAGTACTTC
.,TRBV10-1,TRBJ1-5,.,CASTRNQPQHF,TGCGCCAGCACAAGGAATCAGCCCCAGCATTTT
TRBD1,TRBV2,TRBJ1-5,.,CASKGQSNQPQHF,TGTGCCAGCAAGGGACAGAGCAATCAGCCCCAGCATTTT
TRBD1,TRBV28,TRBJ2-7,.,CASSLSSGTVFYEQYF,TGTGCCAGCAGTTTATCGTCAGGGACAGTATTCTACGAGCAGTACTTC
.,TRBV5-1,TRBJ2-1,.,CASSLASSSYNEQFF,TGCGCCAGCAGCTTGGCCTCAAGCTCCTACAATGAGCAGTTCTTC
TRBD1,TRBV28,TRBJ1-1,.,CASAGETGVNTEAFF,TGTGCCAGCGCCGGGGAGACAGGGGTAAACACTGAAGCTTTCTTT
TRBD2,TRBV5-5,TRBJ2-1,.,CASSPLGLAGSSSYNEQFF,TGTGCCAGCAGCCCCTTAGGGCTAGCGGGTTCCAGCTCCTACAATGAGCAGTTCTTC
TRBD1,TRBV18,TRBJ2-1,.,CASSPEVTGAYNEQFF,TGTGCCAGCTCACCAGAAGTGACAGGGGCCTACAATGAGCAGTTCTTC
.,TRBV28,TRBJ2-7,.,CASSWFSYEQYF,TGTGCCAGCAGTTGGTTCTCCTACGAGCAGTACTTC
.,TRBV6-5,TRBJ2-7,.,CASSPGLKEQYF,TGTGCCAGCAGCCCAGGACTAAAGGAGCAGTACTTC
.,TRBV7-7,TRBJ2-3,.,CASSLAEADTQYF,TGTGCTAGCAGCTTAGCGGAGGCTGATACGCAGTATTTT
.,TRBV10-3,TRBJ1-1,.,CAISERADMNTEAFF,TGTGCCATCAGTGAGAGGGCAGATATGAACACTGAAGCTTTCTTT
.,TRBV9,TRBJ2-7,.,CASSAQAGPYEQYF,TGTGCCAGCAGCGCCCAGGCAGGGCCCTACGAGCAGTACTTC
TRBD2,TRBV28,TRBJ2-2,few,CASSQGLAGVPTGELFF,TGTGCCAGCAGTCAGGGACTAGCGGGAGTTCCCACCGGGGAGCTGTTTTTT
.,TRBV4-3,TRBJ1-1,few,CASSQDLGPTEAFF,TGCGCCAGCAGCCAAGATCTCGGGCCCACTGAAGCTTTCTTT
TRBD1,TRBV6-1,TRBJ1-4,.,CASRTGEVEKLFF,TGTGCCAGCAGGACAGGGGAGGTTGAAAAACTGTTTTTT
TRBD2,TRBV5-1,TRBJ2-2,.,CASSSNSGRPPGELFF,TGCGCCAGCAGCTCCAATAGCGGGAGGCCCCCCGGGGAGCTGTTTTTT
.,TRBV11-2,TRBJ1-2,.,CASSLGAGNGYTF,TGTGCCAGCAGCTTGGGGGCGGGGAATGGCTACACCTTC
.,TRBV6-5,TRBJ1-1,.,CASSEYRGWNTEAFF,TGTGCCAGCAGCGAATACCGGGGTTGGAACACTGAAGCTTTCTTT
.,TRBV28,TRBJ1-2,.,CASGRQSLWGYTF,TGTGCCAGTGGACGACAGAGCCTTTGGGGCTACACCTTC
TRBD2,TRBV18,TRBJ2-7,.,CASSPGTSGRGSYEQYF,TGTGCCAGCTCACCCGGGACTAGCGGGAGGGGATCCTACGAGCAGTACTTC
.,TRBV12-2,TRBJ2-7,.,CASRLSYGIQYF,TGTGCAAGTCGACTATCATACGGTATTCAGTACTTC
.,TRBV9,TRBJ2-2,.,CASSVARIGELFF,TGTGCCAGCAGCGTAGCCCGCATCGGGGAGCTGTTTTTT
TRBD2,TRBV7-2,TRBJ2-3,.,CASSLQGLAGGQYF,TGTGCCAGCAGCTTACAGGGACTAGCGGGAGGACAGTATTTT
.,TRBV19,TRBJ1-5,.,CASSIGESRWQPQHF,TGTGCCAGTAGTATAGGAGAAAGCCGTTGGCAGCCCCAGCATTTT
.,TRBV7-2,TRBJ2-1,.,CASSPAEGSYNEQFF,TGTGCCAGCAGCCCCGCGGAGGGGTCGTACAATGAGCAGTTCTTC
TRBD2,TRBV5-6,TRBJ2-7,few,CASSLAGRAEQYF,TGTGCCAGCAGCTTGGCCGGGAGGGCAGAGCAGTACTTC
.,TRBV5-4,TRBJ2-2,.,CASSLEYPNTGELFF,TGTGCCAGCAGCTTGGAATATCCTAACACCGGGGAGCTGTTTTTT
.,TRBV4-3,TRBJ1-4,.,CASSHRARDEKLFF,TGCGCCAGCAGCCACCGGGCCCGGGACGAAAAACTGTTTTTT
.,TRBV4-3,TRBJ2-1,.,CASSQIPWNEQFF,TGCGCCAGCAGCCAAATCCCCTGGAATGAGCAGTTCTTC
TRBD1,TRBV11-2,TRBJ2-7,.,CASSHRDRGTSSRNEQYF,TGTGCCAGCAGCCACCGGGACAGGGGAACGTCTTCTAGGAACGAGCAGTACTTC
.,TRBV10-1,TRBJ1-4,.,CASSDGAELFF,TGCGCCAGCAGTGATGGGGCGGAACTGTTTTTT
.,TRBV28,TRBJ2-5,.,CASSASVEETQYF,TGTGCCAGCAGTGCCTCGGTAGAAGAGACCCAGTACTTC
.,TRBV7-9,TRBJ2-3,.,CASSSMVVGTQYF,TGTGCCAGCAGCTCCATGGTGGTTGGTACGCAGTATTTT
.,TRBV30,TRBJ1-3,.,CAWSVKCLRCYGSTGPSGNTIYF,TGTGCCTGGAGTGTAAAGTGTCTTCGTTGCTATGGGTCGACAGGTCCCTCTGGAAACACCATATATTTT
.,TRBV14,TRBJ2-7,few,CASSQVRVLWNEQYF,TGTGCCAGCAGCCAAGTACGGGTCCTATGGAACGAGCAGTACTTC
.,TRBV5-4,TRBJ1-2,.,CASSLGGSLEGYTF,TGTGCCAGCAGCCTAGGGGGAAGTCTTGAAGGCTACACCTTC
TRBD1,TRBV7-9,TRBJ2-7,.,CASSQHTGVEQYF,TGTGCCAGCAGCCAACATACAGGGGTCGAGCAGTACTTC
.,TRBV13,TRBJ2-1,.,CASSLGGRRQFF,TGTGCCAGCAGCTTAGGGGGCAGGCGCCAGTTCTTC
.,TRBV6-1,TRBJ2-7,.,CASRGRLNSYEQYF,TGTGCCAGCAGAGGACGGTTGAACTCCTACGAGCAGTACTTC
.,TRBV5-6,TRBJ2-3,.,CASSRGANLHTDTQYF,TGTGCCAGCAGCCGGGGGGCGAACCTCCACACAGATACGCAGTATTTT
TRBD2,TRBV7-2,TRBJ2-1,.,CASSPRTSGRSSYNEQFF,TGTGCCAGCAGCCCTCGGACTAGCGGGAGGAGCTCCTACAATGAGCAGTTCTTC
.,TRBV4-1,TRBJ1-5,.,CASKPTGQGGQPQHF,TGCGCCAGCAAGCCTACCGGGCAGGGTGGGCAGCCCCAGCATTTT